This TCR beta chain was found in a study of CD8 T cells in Susac syndrome (dated by TCRdb to the late 2010s). About the full investigation: Whether CD8+ T cell activation and differentiation in Susac syndrome was antigen driven was tested using repertoire sequencing.

About this clonotype: Its antigen remains undetermined. No clone much larger than this one lies a single base away; base qualities are absent.

The V end loses 2 bases and the J end loses 6 bases, and a stretch of 10 bases separates them. The CDR3 measures 13 amino acids from cysteine to phenylalanine. The entry retains the CDR3 DNA only, 39 bases that are in frame from base 1. Peripheral blood CD8+ and CD4+ T cells from healthy donors, Susac syndrome patients and multiple sclerosis patients were profiled using high-throughput TCR beta sequencing. The healthy donors served as controls matched for age and sex. Bulk CD8+ and CD4+ T cells were purified by magnetic negative isolation, while CD8+ TEMRA cells were enriched using FACS. Blood was drawn into EDTA tubes, processed within 24 hours, and PBMCs were isolated by density gradient centrifugation. PBMCs intended for TCR sequencing were cryopreserved in liquid nitrogen and were subsequently thawed in a 37 degrees C water bath. The sorted or isolated CD4+, CD8+ and CD8+ TEMRA cells had a purity of 90% or higher.

RNA was extracted using the RNeasy kit, and roughly 0.45 to 1 microgram was reverse transcribed with random hexamers. The immunoSEQ multiplex PCR assay, which covers 54 Vbeta and 13 Jbeta segments, was used to amplify TCR beta CDR3 regions. To correct PCR amplification bias, a synthetic template baseline was used for both primer optimization and computational correction. In the paper's pipeline: Reads were assigned to V, D and J genes according to IMGT and analyzed in immunoSEQ Analyzer, with only productive sequences retained. Clonality was computed as one minus Shannon entropy normalized by log2 of the number of productive unique sequences. Public and private clones were assessed among the 100 most prevalent clones of each patient and control. Clones were defined as Susac-specific if absent from the healthy and MS cohorts, from around 1,000 published viral clones and from other ImmuneACCESS disease sequences. TCRdb's own reprocessing of the public reads used fastp at Q25 and MiXCR and kept productive beta chains. Each entry merges the rows of one CDR3 protein and shows their most common DNA and genes. None of the V and J calls come from the authors' own analysis; TCRdb made them. This sample is represented by fewer than 200,000 distinct CDR3 sequences; about 94% of them were singletons. The ten largest make up approximately 0.098% of the sample.

Here is what the overall study found, with its caveats: The TCR sequencing and HLA analysis was acknowledged to have included a relatively small number of individuals.

Sample: CD4+ T cells from PBMCs. The chain was built from TRBV12-3 or TRBV12-4 and TRBJ1-2, with no D gene named confidently. The receptor comes from a human donor in good health. The nucleotides read TGTGCCAGCAGTTTAAGGGCAGAGGATGGCTACACCTTC. It is translated as CASSLRAEDGYTF.